The clone carrying this T cell receptor beta chain turned up a few times. Its target is not known. This table comes from immunoSEQ multiplex PCR, and its TCRdb copy is limited to in-frame clones, with some not included. Of 70,000 to 95,000 clones in the sample, almost 85% are singletons; the top ten hold 4.5% to 5.5%. The time point: baseline, week 1 (first vaccination visit). Regarding treatment: pre-vaccination baseline after standard-of-care therapy. This sample was taken from a study of a mutant IDH1 vaccine in newly diagnosed glioma. Germline assignment: CDR1 SGHAT and CDR2 FQNNGV. Deletions cut 2 bases from V and 5 bases from J, with 7 bases between. This CDR3 is 12 amino acids long. Whole-study findings and limits: Evidence of vaccine-induced immune responses was documented in less than 95% of patients.

This clonotype was sampled from a man aged 35-49 years with glioma. Some clones in this sample may be carry-over from other donors' samples. The chain joins TRBV11-2 to TRBJ2-7; unclear D gene. The material sequenced was PBMCs, taken from a glioma patient treated with radiotherapy, temozolomide or both. Here the CDR3 DNA reads TGTGCCAGCAGCTTAAAGAGAGACGAGCAGTACTTC. It is translated as CASSLKRDEQYF.